These T cell receptor beta chains were read from a single sample in a study of T cell responses to AZD1222 COVID-19 vaccine. Sequenced by immunoSEQ multiplex PCR; TCRdb stores in-frame clones only, minus some. The sample holds about 170,000 clones, 80% to 90% seen once. Sample: peripheral blood, taken on day 0 of AZD1222 vaccination. These receptors originate from an adult in good health. Each CDR3 is given with its conserved first and last residue. D genes are given only for firm matches. Only part of the rows carry a size: once, few, many, or a class if the clone is expanded.

v_call: TRBV7-9; clone_size: .; cdr3_length: 19; j_call: TRBJ1-5; d_call: TRBD1; cdr3_nt: TGTGCCAGCAGCGCATTTCCGGGACAGGGGCCCGACGGGGTTGGTCCCCAGCATTTT; cdr3_aa: CASSAFPGQGPDGVGPQHF
v_call: TRBV5-1; clone_size: .; cdr3_length: 13; j_call: TRBJ2-5; d_call: .; cdr3_nt: TGCGCCAGCAGCACACCGCCTAAAGAGACCCAGTACTTC; cdr3_aa: CASSTPPKETQYF
v_call: TRBV2; clone_size: once; cdr3_length: 16; j_call: TRBJ1-1; d_call: TRBD1; cdr3_nt: TGTGCCAGCAGGAAATCGGGGACAGATCAGCGAGCTGAAGCTTTCTTT; cdr3_aa: CASRKSGTDQRAEAFF
v_call: TRBV5-1; clone_size: .; cdr3_length: 14; j_call: TRBJ1-5; d_call: .; cdr3_nt: TGCGCCAGCAGCTTGGGGCCCGAAGGGAGGCCCCAGCATTTT; cdr3_aa: CASSLGPEGRPQHF
v_call: TRBV7-9; clone_size: .; cdr3_length: 15; j_call: TRBJ1-1; d_call: .; cdr3_nt: TGTGCCAGCAGCTTAACGGCGGGAATGAACACTGAAGCTTTCTTT; cdr3_aa: CASSLTAGMNTEAFF
v_call: TRBV6-2/TRBV6-3; clone_size: .; cdr3_length: 12; j_call: TRBJ1-2; d_call: .; cdr3_nt: TGTGCCAGCAGTTCCAGCGTTGACGGCTACACCTTC; cdr3_aa: CASSSSVDGYTF
v_call: TRBV21-1; clone_size: .; cdr3_length: 16; j_call: TRBJ1-2; d_call: .; cdr3_nt: TGTGCCAGCAGCAAGGGACAGGGGGCCTCTAACTATGGCTACACCTTC; cdr3_aa: CASSKGQGASNYGYTF
v_call: TRBV19; clone_size: .; cdr3_length: 14; j_call: TRBJ2-1; d_call: TRBD2; cdr3_nt: TGTGCCAGTAGTATACCTAGCGGGGGGAATGAGCAGTTCTTC; cdr3_aa: CASSIPSGGNEQFF
v_call: TRBV6-5; clone_size: .; cdr3_length: 15; j_call: TRBJ1-3; d_call: TRBD1; cdr3_nt: TGTGCCAGCACCGGACAGGCTTACTCTGGAAACACCATATATTTT; cdr3_aa: CASTGQAYSGNTIYF
v_call: TRBV9; clone_size: .; cdr3_length: 14; j_call: TRBJ2-7; d_call: TRBD2; cdr3_nt: TGTGCCAGCAGCGTAGGTGGGGGGGCCTACGAGCAGTACTTC; cdr3_aa: CASSVGGGAYEQYF
v_call: TRBV10-3; clone_size: .; cdr3_length: 11; j_call: TRBJ1-3; d_call: .; cdr3_nt: TGTGCCATCAGTCAACTAAACACCATATATTTT; cdr3_aa: CAISQLNTIYF
v_call: TRBV19; clone_size: .; cdr3_length: 10; j_call: TRBJ1-2; d_call: .; cdr3_nt: TGTGCCAGTAGTAGAAATTCTCAAACCTTC; cdr3_aa: CASSRNSQTF
v_call: TRBV6-2/TRBV6-3; clone_size: .; cdr3_length: 14; j_call: TRBJ2-7; d_call: TRBD1; cdr3_nt: TGTGCCAGCAGTATAGGGACAGTGAGCTACGAGCAGTACTTC; cdr3_aa: CASSIGTVSYEQYF
v_call: TRBV5-1; clone_size: .; cdr3_length: 23; j_call: TRBJ2-3; d_call: TRBD2; cdr3_nt: TGCGCCAGCAGCTTGGATTTCTTTGCGGTGGGACTAGCGCATTACACGGGCACAGATACGCAGTATTTT; cdr3_aa: CASSLDFFAVGLAHYTGTDTQYF
v_call: TRBV7-2; clone_size: .; cdr3_length: 16; j_call: TRBJ2-5; d_call: TRBD2; cdr3_nt: TGTGCCAGCAGCTCCTCTAGCGGGGCGTACCAAGAGACCCAGTACTTC; cdr3_aa: CASSSSSGAYQETQYF
v_call: TRBV7-3; clone_size: .; cdr3_length: 19; j_call: TRBJ2-6; d_call: TRBD1; cdr3_nt: TGTGCCAGCAGCTTACCCCCGGGACAGGGACTTTCTGGGGCCAACGTCCTGACTTTC; cdr3_aa: CASSLPPGQGLSGANVLTF
v_call: TRBV2; clone_size: .; cdr3_length: 11; j_call: TRBJ1-2; d_call: .; cdr3_nt: TGTGCCAGCAGACAGATCTATGGCTACACCTTC; cdr3_aa: CASRQIYGYTF
v_call: TRBV7-9; clone_size: .; cdr3_length: 17; j_call: TRBJ2-5; d_call: TRBD1; cdr3_nt: TGTGCCAGCAGCTTACTGTCCGGACAGGAGCCACAAGAGACCCAGTACTTC; cdr3_aa: CASSLLSGQEPQETQYF
v_call: TRBV10-1; clone_size: .; cdr3_length: 11; j_call: TRBJ2-3; d_call: .; cdr3_nt: TGCGCCAGCAGTGAGGGGGATACGCAGTATTTT; cdr3_aa: CASSEGDTQYF
v_call: TRBV15; clone_size: .; cdr3_length: 18; j_call: TRBJ1-4; d_call: .; cdr3_nt: TGTGCCACCAGCAGAGCTGCTCGGGGAGGTGCAACTAATGAAAAACTGTTTTTT; cdr3_aa: CATSRAARGGATNEKLFF
v_call: TRBV7-2; clone_size: once; cdr3_length: 13; j_call: TRBJ1-2; d_call: .; cdr3_nt: TGTGCCAGCAGCTTACCCGGGACATCAGGCTACACCTTC; cdr3_aa: CASSLPGTSGYTF
v_call: TRBV28; clone_size: .; cdr3_length: 13; j_call: TRBJ1-1; d_call: .; cdr3_nt: TGTGCCAGCAGTCGGCCTACGAACACTGAAGCTTTCTTT; cdr3_aa: CASSRPTNTEAFF
v_call: TRBV5-1; clone_size: .; cdr3_length: 15; j_call: TRBJ2-5; d_call: TRBD1; cdr3_nt: TGCGCCAGCAGCGCCGGGCCACAGGGGCAAGAGACCCAGTACTTC; cdr3_aa: CASSAGPQGQETQYF
v_call: TRBV27; clone_size: few; cdr3_length: 15; j_call: TRBJ1-6; d_call: .; cdr3_nt: TGTGCCAGCAGTTTGTGGGGGACACAAAATTCACCCCTCCACTTT; cdr3_aa: CASSLWGTQNSPLHF
v_call: TRBV6-6; clone_size: .; cdr3_length: 12; j_call: TRBJ1-1; d_call: .; cdr3_nt: TGTGCCAGCAGCCTAGGACAGCTGGAAGCTTTCTTT; cdr3_aa: CASSLGQLEAFF
v_call: TRBV4-2; clone_size: .; cdr3_length: 15; j_call: TRBJ1-1; d_call: .; cdr3_nt: TGTGCCAGCAGCCTAGACAGAGAACGGAACACTGAAGCTTTCTTT; cdr3_aa: CASSLDRERNTEAFF
v_call: TRBV30; clone_size: once; cdr3_length: 13; j_call: TRBJ2-3; d_call: .; cdr3_nt: TGTGCCTGGAGTCCCGGATCCCTTAATACGCAGTATTTT; cdr3_aa: CAWSPGSLNTQYF
v_call: TRBV6-4; clone_size: .; cdr3_length: 14; j_call: TRBJ1-2; d_call: .; cdr3_nt: TGTGCCAGCAGTGTTGGCACAGGGTCCGATGGCTACACCTTC; cdr3_aa: CASSVGTGSDGYTF
v_call: TRBV3-1/TRBV3-2; clone_size: .; cdr3_length: 18; j_call: TRBJ2-7; d_call: .; cdr3_nt: TGTGCCAGCAGCCAAGCGACAGGCCTTACAATATACTCCTACGAGCAGTACTTC; cdr3_aa: CASSQATGLTIYSYEQYF
v_call: TRBV27; clone_size: .; cdr3_length: 17; j_call: TRBJ1-1; d_call: .; cdr3_nt: TGTGCCAGCAGTTTTGGGGTAATGTTGGGGGTGGACACTGAAGCTTTCTTT; cdr3_aa: CASSFGVMLGVDTEAFF
v_call: TRBV10-2; clone_size: .; cdr3_length: 14; j_call: TRBJ1-5; d_call: .; cdr3_nt: TGCGCCAGCAGTGACAGCTATTTCAATCAGCCCCAGCATTTT; cdr3_aa: CASSDSYFNQPQHF
v_call: TRBV5-4; clone_size: .; cdr3_length: 17; j_call: TRBJ2-2; d_call: TRBD2; cdr3_nt: TGTGCCAGCAGCTTGGCAGCGGGGGGGTCGGACACCGGGGAGCTGTTTTTT; cdr3_aa: CASSLAAGGSDTGELFF
v_call: TRBV6-2/TRBV6-3; clone_size: .; cdr3_length: 12; j_call: TRBJ1-1; d_call: .; cdr3_nt: TGTGCCAGCAGTAAACTCCCCGCTGAAGCTTTCTTT; cdr3_aa: CASSKLPAEAFF
v_call: TRBV7-6; clone_size: .; cdr3_length: 15; j_call: TRBJ2-7; d_call: .; cdr3_nt: TGTGCCAGCAGCTTAGGGGCTAGTCATTTCCGCGAGCAGTACTTC; cdr3_aa: CASSLGASHFREQYF
v_call: TRBV18; clone_size: .; cdr3_length: 14; j_call: TRBJ1-4; d_call: .; cdr3_nt: TGTGCCAGCTCACCGGGACCTCCAGGTGAAAAACTGTTTTTT; cdr3_aa: CASSPGPPGEKLFF
v_call: TRBV10-3; clone_size: .; cdr3_length: 16; j_call: TRBJ2-1; d_call: TRBD2; cdr3_nt: TGTGCCATCAGTGGGGAGCGGGGACTAACGTACAATGAGCAGTTCTTC; cdr3_aa: CAISGERGLTYNEQFF
v_call: TRBV7-9; clone_size: .; cdr3_length: 14; j_call: TRBJ2-5; d_call: .; cdr3_nt: TGTGCCAGCAGCACATGGAGGGATACCGAGACCCAGTACTTC; cdr3_aa: CASSTWRDTETQYF
v_call: TRBV5-4; clone_size: .; cdr3_length: 15; j_call: TRBJ2-1; d_call: TRBD2; cdr3_nt: TGTGCCAGCAGCTTGGCCCTAGCGGGGGGAAATGAGCAGTTCTTC; cdr3_aa: CASSLALAGGNEQFF
v_call: TRBV28; clone_size: .; cdr3_length: 12; j_call: TRBJ1-2; d_call: TRBD1; cdr3_nt: TGTGCCACCCGAACAGGGGACTATGGCTACACCTTC; cdr3_aa: CATRTGDYGYTF
v_call: TRBV6-5; clone_size: .; cdr3_length: 13; j_call: TRBJ1-2; d_call: .; cdr3_nt: TGTGCCAGCGTCAGGGACTGGCGATATGGCTACACCTTC; cdr3_aa: CASVRDWRYGYTF
v_call: TRBV5-8; clone_size: .; cdr3_length: 14; j_call: TRBJ2-5; d_call: .; cdr3_nt: TGTGCCAGCAGCTTGGCCTCGGCAACGGAGACCCAGTACTTC; cdr3_aa: CASSLASATETQYF
v_call: TRBV13; clone_size: .; cdr3_length: 13; j_call: TRBJ1-2; d_call: .; cdr3_nt: TGTGCCAGCAGCTTCCGCGGGAACTATGGCTACACCTTC; cdr3_aa: CASSFRGNYGYTF
v_call: TRBV15; clone_size: .; cdr3_length: 14; j_call: TRBJ2-7; d_call: TRBD1; cdr3_nt: TGTGCCACCAGCAACCGGGACAGCATCTACGAGCAGTACTTC; cdr3_aa: CATSNRDSIYEQYF
v_call: TRBV3-1/TRBV3-2; clone_size: .; cdr3_length: 15; j_call: TRBJ2-1; d_call: .; cdr3_nt: TGTGCCAAACTTGGGGGGACGGCCACCTACAATGAGCAGTTCTTC; cdr3_aa: CAKLGGTATYNEQFF
v_call: TRBV2; clone_size: .; cdr3_length: 13; j_call: TRBJ1-2; d_call: .; cdr3_nt: TGTGCCAGCAGTGACCCGCCGGAGGGGGGCTACACCTTC; cdr3_aa: CASSDPPEGGYTF
v_call: TRBV9; clone_size: .; cdr3_length: 15; j_call: TRBJ2-5; d_call: TRBD1; cdr3_nt: TGTGCCAGCAGCCCTCGGGGACAGGGGGTAGAGACCCAGTACTTC; cdr3_aa: CASSPRGQGVETQYF
v_call: TRBV4-2; clone_size: .; cdr3_length: 15; j_call: TRBJ2-3; d_call: .; cdr3_nt: TGTGCCAGCAGCCAATTAGCGGATAGCACAGATACGCAGTATTTT; cdr3_aa: CASSQLADSTDTQYF